This T cell receptor beta chain was observed in a study of shared clonotypes between healthy human individuals. Findings and limits, study-wide: It was the few donors that limited the genetic and exposure-history diversity represented.

Genomic DNA from each subset was divided evenly over several immunoSEQ plates. Ten immunoSEQ deep assay plates were used by the authors to sequence unsorted PBMC DNA. The protocol was immunoSEQ multiplex PCR, while the TCRdb copy is restricted to in-frame clones and leaves out a portion. The sample has 90,000 to 100,000 clones, 40% to 55% seen once. The study drew all its donors from Caucasian adults living in Nashville, Tennessee. This clone has just a few counts. What it binds is not known. After removal of 8 bases from V and 0 bases from J, the junction contained 4 bases not matched to a gene. CDR3 size: 13 residues. Per the germline V gene, CDR1 is MNHEY and CDR2 is SMNVEV (reference sequence).

Sequenced sample: PBMCs. The sequence came from a woman between 35 and 50 years old in good health. Some clones in this sample may be carry-over from other donors' samples. The chain uses TRBV27 and TRBJ2-7; 7 nucleotides match TRBD1. CDR3 amino acids: CASGQATSYEQYF. CDR3 nucleotides: TGTGCCAGCGGACAGGCTACCTCCTACGAGCAGTACTTC.